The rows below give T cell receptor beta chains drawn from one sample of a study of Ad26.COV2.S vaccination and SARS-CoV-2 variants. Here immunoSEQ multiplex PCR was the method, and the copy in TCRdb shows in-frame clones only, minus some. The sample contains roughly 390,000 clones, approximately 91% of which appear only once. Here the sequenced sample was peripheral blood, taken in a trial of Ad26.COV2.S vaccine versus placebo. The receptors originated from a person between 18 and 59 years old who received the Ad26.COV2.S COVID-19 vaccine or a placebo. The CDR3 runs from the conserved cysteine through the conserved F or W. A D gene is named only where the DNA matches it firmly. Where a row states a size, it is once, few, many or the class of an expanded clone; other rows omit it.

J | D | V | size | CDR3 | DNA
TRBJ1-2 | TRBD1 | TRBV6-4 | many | CASSDDPTGSGGYTF | TGTGCCAGCAGTGACGACCCGACAGGGTCAGGGGGCTACACCTTC
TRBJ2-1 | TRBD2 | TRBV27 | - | CASSRLAGGPNEQFF | TGTGCCAGCAGTCGCCTAGCGGGGGGGCCGAATGAGCAGTTCTTC
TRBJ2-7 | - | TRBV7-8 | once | CASSPDLYEQYF | TGTGCCAGCAGCCCAGACTTATACGAGCAGTACTTC
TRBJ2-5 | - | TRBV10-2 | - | CASSEQGGETQYF | TGCGCCAGCAGTGAGCAGGGGGGGGAGACCCAGTACTTC
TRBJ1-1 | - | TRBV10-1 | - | CASSESFQGPGNTEAFF | TGCGCCAGCAGTGAGTCGTTCCAGGGACCGGGGAACACTGAAGCTTTCTTT
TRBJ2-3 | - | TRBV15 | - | CATSRADGAPRTDTQYF | TGTGCCACCAGCAGAGCGGATGGGGCCCCTCGCACAGATACGCAGTATTTT
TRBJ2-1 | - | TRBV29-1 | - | CSVAGDSKANEQFF | TGCAGCGTTGCTGGGGACTCAAAGGCCAATGAGCAGTTCTTC
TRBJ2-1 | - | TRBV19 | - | CASSTRGRSSYNEQFF | TGTGCCAGTAGTACCCGGGGGCGGAGCTCCTACAATGAGCAGTTCTTC
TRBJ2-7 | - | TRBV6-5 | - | CASSYSRGVYEQYF | TGTGCCAGCAGTTACTCCCGAGGGGTCTACGAGCAGTACTTC
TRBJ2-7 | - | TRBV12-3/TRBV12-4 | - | CASTRWDTYEQYF | TGTGCCAGCACTCGTTGGGACACCTACGAGCAGTACTTC
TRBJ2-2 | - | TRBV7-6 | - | CASSLAPGTATGELFF | TGTGCCAGCAGCTTAGCGCCTGGGACCGCCACCGGGGAGCTGTTTTTT
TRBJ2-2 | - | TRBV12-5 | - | CASGSDSFRELFF | TGTGCTAGTGGTTCGGACAGCTTCCGGGAGCTGTTTTTT
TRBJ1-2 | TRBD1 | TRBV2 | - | CAGHSLEGPPGQGRGGYTF | TGTGCCGGCCACTCCCTTGAAGGTCCACCGGGACAGGGAAGAGGAGGCTACACCTTC
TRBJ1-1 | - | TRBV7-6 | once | CASSLSAVNTEAFF | TGTGCCAGCAGCTTATCGGCGGTGAACACTGAAGCTTTCTTT
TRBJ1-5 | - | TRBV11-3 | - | CASSLGASFWDSNQPQHF | TGTGCCAGCAGCTTAGGGGCGTCCTTCTGGGACAGCAATCAGCCCCAGCATTTT
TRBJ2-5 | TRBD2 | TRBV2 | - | CASGRVAGVKYQETQYF | TGTGCCAGCGGGAGGGTAGCGGGGGTAAAGTACCAAGAGACCCAGTACTTC
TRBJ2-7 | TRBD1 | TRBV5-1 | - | CASMDRETYEQYF | TGCGCCAGCATGGACAGGGAAACCTACGAGCAGTACTTC
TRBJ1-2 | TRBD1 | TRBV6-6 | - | CASNPPTGSDYGYTF | TGTGCCAGCAATCCGCCGACAGGGTCGGACTATGGCTACACCTTC
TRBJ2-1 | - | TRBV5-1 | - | CASSLRVGAESYNEQFF | TGCGCCAGCAGCTTGAGGGTTGGGGCTGAATCCTACAATGAGCAGTTCTTC
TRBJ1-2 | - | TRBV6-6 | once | CASRKEGGYTF | TGTGCCAGCAGGAAAGAGGGCGGCTACACCTTC
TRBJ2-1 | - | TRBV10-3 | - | CAIAQISVLTPRNEQFF | TGTGCAATCGCCCAAATCTCTGTATTAACTCCTAGGAATGAGCAGTTCTTC
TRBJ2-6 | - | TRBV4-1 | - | CASSQGRGANVLTF | TGCGCCAGCAGCCAAGGTCGCGGGGCCAACGTCCTGACTTTC
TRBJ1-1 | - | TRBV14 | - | CASSVDHNTEAFF | TGTGCCAGCAGCGTCGATCATAACACTGAAGCTTTCTTT
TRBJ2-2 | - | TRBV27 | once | CASSLSMDTYAPNTGELFF | TGTGCCAGCAGTTTATCGATGGACACCTACGCCCCGAACACCGGGGAGCTGTTTTTT
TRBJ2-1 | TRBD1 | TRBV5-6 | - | CASSAPGQGFNEQFF | TGTGCCAGCAGCGCGCCGGGACAGGGATTTAATGAGCAGTTCTTC
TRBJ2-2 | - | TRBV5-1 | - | CASSLDAGLGELFF | TGCGCCAGCAGCTTGGACGCGGGGCTCGGGGAGCTGTTTTTT
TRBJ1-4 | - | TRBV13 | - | CASSSMTGEKLFF | TGTGCCAGCAGCTCAATGACAGGTGAAAAACTGTTTTTT
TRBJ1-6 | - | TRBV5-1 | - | CASSLRTNSPLHF | TGCGCCAGCAGCCTGCGGACGAATTCACCCCTCCACTTT
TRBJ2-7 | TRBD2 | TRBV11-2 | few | CASSGETSGGTYEQYF | TGTGCCAGCAGTGGAGAGACTAGCGGGGGGACCTACGAGCAGTACTTC
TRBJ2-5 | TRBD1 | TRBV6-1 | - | CASSVGTGGALETQYF | TGTGCCAGCAGTGTCGGAACAGGGGGCGCATTGGAGACCCAGTACTTC
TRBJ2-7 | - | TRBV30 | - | CACSPRTPLEQYF | TGTGCCTGTTCCCCCCGGACCCCTCTGGAGCAGTACTTC
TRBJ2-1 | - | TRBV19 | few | CASSIPWAGVYNEQFF | TGTGCCAGTAGTATCCCTTGGGCAGGGGTCTACAATGAGCAGTTCTTC
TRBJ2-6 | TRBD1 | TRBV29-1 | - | CSVLGQDWANVLTF | TGCAGCGTTCTCGGACAGGATTGGGCCAACGTCCTGACTTTC
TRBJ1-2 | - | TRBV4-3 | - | CASSQDVNTGIYGYTF | TGCGCCAGCAGCCAAGACGTCAATACAGGGATCTATGGCTACACCTTC
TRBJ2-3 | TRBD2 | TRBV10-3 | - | CAISESGGGTRTDTQYF | TGTGCCATCAGTGAGTCTGGCGGGGGAACTCGCACAGATACGCAGTATTTT
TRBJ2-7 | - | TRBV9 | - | CASSVGGSWVSEQYF | TGTGCCAGCAGCGTAGGGGGTAGCTGGGTCTCCGAGCAGTACTTC
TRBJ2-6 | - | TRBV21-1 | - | CASTQSCARMASGANVLTF | TGTGCCAGCACCCAAAGCTGCGCCAGAATGGCCTCTGGGGCCAACGTCCTGACTTTC
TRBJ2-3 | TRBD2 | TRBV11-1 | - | CASSLGLAGFSDTQYF | TGTGCCAGCAGCTTGGGACTAGCGGGGTTTTCAGATACGCAGTATTTT
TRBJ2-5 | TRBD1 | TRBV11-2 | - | CASSSRTGEVGETQYF | TGTGCCAGCAGCAGCCGGACAGGGGAAGTTGGAGAGACCCAGTACTTC
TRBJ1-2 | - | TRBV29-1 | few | CSVGHGGAGGYTF | TGCAGCGTTGGACATGGTGGGGCCGGGGGCTACACCTTC
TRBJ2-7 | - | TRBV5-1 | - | CASSLGTGGGNEQYF | TGCGCCAGCAGCTTGGGTACAGGGGGAGGGAACGAGCAGTACTTC
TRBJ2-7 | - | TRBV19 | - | CASSETVSYEQYF | TGTGCCAGTAGTGAGACAGTTTCCTACGAGCAGTACTTC
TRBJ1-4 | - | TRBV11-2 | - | CASSRGGEFNEKLFF | TGTGCCAGCAGCCGGGGAGGTGAATTTAATGAAAAACTGTTTTTT
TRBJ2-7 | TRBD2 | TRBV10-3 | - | CAISGTSGGTSYEQYF | TGTGCCATCAGCGGGACTAGCGGGGGGACCTCCTACGAGCAGTACTTC
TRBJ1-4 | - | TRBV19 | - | CASSTPQENEKLFF | TGTGCCAGTAGTACTCCCCAGGAGAATGAAAAACTGTTTTTT
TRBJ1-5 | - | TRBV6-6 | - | CASSYAGNQPQHF | TGTGCCAGCAGTTACGCAGGGAATCAGCCCCAGCATTTT
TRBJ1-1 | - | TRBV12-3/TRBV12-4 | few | CASTDPQNTEAFF | TGTGCCAGCACCGATCCGCAGAACACTGAAGCTTTCTTT
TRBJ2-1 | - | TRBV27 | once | CASSDGTHGVNEQFF | TGTGCCAGCAGCGACGGGACCCATGGGGTAAATGAGCAGTTCTTC
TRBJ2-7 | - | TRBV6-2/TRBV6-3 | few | CASSPRHETYEQYF | TGTGCCAGCAGCCCGCGGCACGAAACCTACGAGCAGTACTTC
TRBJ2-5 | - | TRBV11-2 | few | CASSSTPGSQETQYF | TGTGCCAGCAGCTCCACCCCGGGGAGTCAAGAGACCCAGTACTTC
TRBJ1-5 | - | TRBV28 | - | CASRQTGSNQPQHF | TGTGCCAGCAGACAGACAGGAAGCAATCAGCCCCAGCATTTT